This TCR beta chain was recorded in a study of T cells in women clearing cervical HPV infection. Study information: Blood came at first lesion visit for cases, post-clearance for controls.

A remark on this clone: Its specificity is unknown. Read sequence stops 3 residues before the CDR3 end, and the germline J gene provides the missing end.

The CDR3 contains 15 residues. Germline V lookup: CDR1 SGHDN, CDR2 FVKESK. The germline V and J ends were trimmed by 1 base and 3 bases, with 12 bases remaining between them. This table comes from immunoSEQ multiplex PCR, and its TCRdb copy is limited to in-frame clones, with some not included. The sample spans around 39,000 clones; the ten largest clones claim approximately 3.7%. Broader study findings: TRBV6-7 abundance was lower in cases than controls (around 0.11% versus 0.16%).

The rearrangement links TRBV14 to TRBJ1-1, with D possibly matching TRBD1 (6 bases). Sequenced sample: blood buffy coat. This TCR came from a woman aged 18 to 75 with a cervical HPV16 infection that either progressed to CIN3+ or cleared (not recorded which). The CDR3 DNA, read in part, is TGTGCCAGCAGCCAAGCGAGGGGGAGGGACACTGAA. Amino acid sequence: CASSQARGRDTE. Given in full, the CDR3 is CASSQARGRDTEAFF.